The present T cell receptor beta chain was sequenced within a study of vaccination effects on CD4 cells after COVID-19. Turning to this clone: Its antigen remains unidentified.

Points from the study as a whole: Infection- and vaccine-induced clones contracted markedly late after vaccination. Only 1 of 255 vaccine-induced clones from healthy vaccinees cross-reacted with common cold coronaviruses.

Generated by immunoSEQ multiplex PCR, the TCRdb table keeps only in-frame clones and is missing some. The sample holds 55,000 to 70,000 clones, around 81% seen once. The ViraFEST assay expanded antigen-specific CD4+ T cells with viral peptide pools before sequencing. Following a roughly eleven-day culture, CD4+ T cells were purified. Vaccinees lacked prior SARS-CoV-2 infection and tested negative for nucleocapsid antibodies. PBMC cultures contained over 1.5 million cells per well, approximately 10 IU/ml IL-2 and roughly 9.5 ug/ml peptides. Sequenced here: CD4+ T cells from PBMCs cultured with HCoV-229E spike peptides, sampled before COVID-19 vaccination. The sequence was obtained from a human donor who received a COVID-19 vaccine.

The CDR3 DNA is TGTGCCAGCAGCCAAGATCTTTTGACAGAGCAGTTCTTC. Translation: CASSQDLLTEQFF. The chain has TRBV14 and TRBJ2-1; D is undetermined. With 0 bases removed from V and 10 bases from J, the gap between germline ends came to 10 bases. Germline lookup yields CDR1 SGHDN and CDR2 FVKESK. The CDR3 totals 13 residues.